The source of this T cell receptor beta chain is a study of control samples from healthy donors and cancer patients. V lost 3 bases to trimming and J lost 2 bases, with 12 bases between them. This CDR3 is built from 15 residues. Germline CDR1 is LNHDA and CDR2 is SQIVND (reference sequence). Produced via immunoSEQ multiplex PCR; TCRdb's table is partial and in-frame only. Of 170,000 or so clones listed, 90% to 95% are singletons. Material for sequencing was blood. The chain uses TRBV19 and TRBJ2-3, with D perhaps TRBD1 (7 bases). The sequence came from a man aged 25 to 45 in good health. This CDR3 is CASSMGGQITDTQYF. The CDR3 DNA sequence: TGTGCCAGTAGTATGGGGGGACAGATCACAGATACGCAGTATTTT.